This TCR beta chain stems from a study of blood T cells in healthy people across ages. Broader study findings: Considered underestimates were the diversity estimates obtained from one million T cells. Long-lived donors carried more naive CD4+ cells and greater diversity than aged donors.

As concerns this clonotype: No antigen is known for it.

This CDR3 spans 15 amino acids. Trimming cost V 3 bases and J 0 bases, with 9 bases left between them. Primed by a sample-barcoded 5' primer and a J-beta primer mix, a second PCR proceeded for about 7 to 11 cycles. MiXCR, run by TCRdb on the 5' RACE reads, gives a single entry per CDR3 protein. The sample lists over a million distinct CDR3 sequences; approximately 59% were seen once. This sequence originates from a man between 18 and 35 years old in good health. The sequenced sample was blood. The J gene is TRBJ2-1, the V gene TRBV12-3 or TRBV12-4; TRBD2 is a possible D gene (5 bases). The CDR3 bases are TGTGCCAGCAGTTTGATGAGGGCCTCCTACAATGAGCAGTTCTTC. It translates to CASSLMRASYNEQFF.